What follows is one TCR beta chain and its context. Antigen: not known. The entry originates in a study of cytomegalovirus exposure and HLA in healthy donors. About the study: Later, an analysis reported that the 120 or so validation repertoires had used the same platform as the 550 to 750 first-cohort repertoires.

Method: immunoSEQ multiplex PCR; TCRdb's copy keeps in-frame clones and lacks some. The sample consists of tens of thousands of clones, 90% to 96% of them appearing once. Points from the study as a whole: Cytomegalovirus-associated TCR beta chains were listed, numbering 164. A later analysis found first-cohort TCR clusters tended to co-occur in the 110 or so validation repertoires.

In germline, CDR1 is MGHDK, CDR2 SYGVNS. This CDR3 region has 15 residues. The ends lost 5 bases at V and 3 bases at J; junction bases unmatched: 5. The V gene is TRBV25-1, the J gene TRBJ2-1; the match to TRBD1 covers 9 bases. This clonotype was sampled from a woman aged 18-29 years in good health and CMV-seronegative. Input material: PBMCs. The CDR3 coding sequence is TGTGCCAGCAGTCTCCGGGACAGGGACTACAATGAGCAGTTCTTC. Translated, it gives CASSLRDRDYNEQFF.